This entry concerns a single T cell receptor beta chain. It lacks a known antigen. Base qualities are not at hand, and no much larger clone is one base apart. From the cysteine up to the phenylalanine, the CDR3 has a length of 13 residues. Of the read, only the CDR3 DNA is kept; its 39 bases are in frame from base 1. Taken from the germline V gene (reference sequence), the CDR1 and CDR2 loops are SEHNR and FQNEAQ. Unmatched junction bases come to 3, with V trimmed by 3 bases and J by 7 bases. TCRbeta CDR3 regions were amplified from genomic DNA by means of the immunoSEQ Assay, a bias-controlled multiplex PCR. The authors' pipeline ran thus. The number of nucleated cells in each sample was estimated by amplification of reference gene primers within the assay. Sequence reads were collapsed and filtered to measure the absolute abundance of every unique TCRbeta CDR3 rearrangement. For each sample, productive Simpson clonality was calculated as the square root of Simpson's diversity index over productive rearrangements. Sourced from immuneACCESS, this table was stored by TCRdb with only in-frame sequences that have V and J called. A share of the clones is absent; for the studies checked, an unresolved V gene accounts for under half, and the remainder has no known explanation. Clone size and V and J calls were adopted from that table, with D and trimming inferred from the DNA. In all, the sample holds about 120,000 clones, and about 80% of those were seen once. The ten largest make up roughly 4% of the sample.

Each collaborating institution followed its own protocols to collect whole blood in K2EDTA tubes. For TCRbeta analysis, collaborator samples were shipped as frozen whole blood, as isolated PBMCs, or as DNA extracted from either sample type. The source of the sample is a study of blood T cell repertoires in COVID-19 (dated by TCRdb to 2018 to 2020). Concerning the study at large: Samples covering the acute and convalescent phases of COVID-19 were provided by collaborators in the United States, Italy and Spain. Subjects who had been exposed to COVID-19, were actively infected with it, or had recovered from it provided the deeply sampled blood TCRbeta repertoires that made up the dataset. A de-identified subject ID, COVID-19 status, age in years and sex were almost always included in the sample metadata. Samples were obtained from the ongoing ImmuneRACE study (first 160 participants) and from 1,000 to 1,500 subjects provided by 6 global collaborators. The repertoires were released in a freely available public database meant as a resource for research on the immune response to SARS-CoV-2. Where available, HLA class I and class II types were obtained from metadata supplied by the sample provider rather than from assay-based typing. The material from the prospective study consisted of cDNA or gDNA derived from T cells, B-cell-depleted T cells, or PBMCs. General study outcomes and caveats: The quantity of clinical and demographic metadata differed by source and by participant and was supplied without curation.

The sequence links TRBV7-9 to TRBJ2-1; TRBD1 fits 7 bases in the junction. The sequenced material came from peripheral blood. The sequence came from a woman between 45 and 65 years old with acute or convalescent COVID-19. The DNA sequence follows: TGTGCCAGCAGCTTCTCGGACAGGAATGAGCAGTTCTTC. This translates into CASSFSDRNEQFF.